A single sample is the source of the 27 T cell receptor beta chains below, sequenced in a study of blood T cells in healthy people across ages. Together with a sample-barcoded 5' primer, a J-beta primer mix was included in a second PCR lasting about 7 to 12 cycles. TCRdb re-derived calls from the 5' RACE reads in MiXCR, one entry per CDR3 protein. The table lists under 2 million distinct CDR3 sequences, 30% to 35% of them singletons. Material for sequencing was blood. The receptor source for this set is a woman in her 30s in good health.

Here the CDR3 DNA reads TGTGCCAGCAGCTTGGAAGGGGCTGTTTTCATCGATGGCTACACCTTC. Protein sequence: CASSLEGAVFIDGYTF. V gene TRBV5-5 combines with J gene TRBJ1-2, with D possibly matching TRBD1 (5 bases). Trimming took off 0 bases at V and 6 bases at J, with 18 bases between the two ends. This CDR3 region has 16 residues. CDR1 is SGHKS and CDR2 is YYEKEE in the germline V gene (reference sequence). The variable domain in full, with the rest retrieved from reference TRBV5-5 and TRBJ1-2, is DAGVTQSPTHLIKTRGQQVTLRCSPISGHKSVSWYQQVLGQGPQFIFQYYEKEERGRGNFPDRFSARQFPNYSSELNVNALLLGDSALYLCASSLEGAVFIDGYTFGSGTRLTVV.

CDR3 sequence reads: CASSGGTAHYYGYTF. The CDR3, as DNA: TGCGCCAGCAGCGGAGGGACAGCACACTACTATGGCTACACCTTC. The V gene is TRBV5-1, the J gene TRBJ1-2; 7 positions agree with TRBD1. The V gene's germline CDR1 is SGHRS and CDR2 YFSETQ. The CDR3 is 15 amino acids. J lost 3 bases, V lost 4 bases, and 9 bases had no gene match. Complete variable domain (other parts from reference TRBV5-1 and TRBJ1-2): KAGVTQTPRYLIKTRGQQVTLSCSPISGHRSVSWYQQTPGQGLQFLFEYFSETQRNKGNFPGRFSGRQFSNSRSEMNVSTLELGDSALYLCASSGGTAHYYGYTFGSGTRLTVV.

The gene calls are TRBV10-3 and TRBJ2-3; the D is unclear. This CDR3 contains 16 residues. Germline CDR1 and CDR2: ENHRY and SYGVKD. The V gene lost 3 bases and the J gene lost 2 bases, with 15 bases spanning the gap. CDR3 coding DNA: TGTGCCATCAGTGAAGTAACGGCTGAGTTCACAGATACGCAGTATTTT. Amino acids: CAISEVTAEFTDTQYF.

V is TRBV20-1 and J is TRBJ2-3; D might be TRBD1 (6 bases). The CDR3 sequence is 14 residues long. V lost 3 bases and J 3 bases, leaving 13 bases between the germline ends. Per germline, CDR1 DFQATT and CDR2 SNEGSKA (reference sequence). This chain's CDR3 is CSARARTGTDTQYF. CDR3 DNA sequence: TGCAGTGCTAGGGCACGAACAGGGACAGATACGCAGTATTTT.

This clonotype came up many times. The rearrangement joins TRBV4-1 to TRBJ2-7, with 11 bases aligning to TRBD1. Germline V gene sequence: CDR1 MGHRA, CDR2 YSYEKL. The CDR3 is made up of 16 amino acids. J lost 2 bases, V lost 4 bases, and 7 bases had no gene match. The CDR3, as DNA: TGCGCCAGCAGCCCAGGACAGGGGGCTAGGACCTACGAGCAGTACTTC. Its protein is CASSPGQGARTYEQYF.

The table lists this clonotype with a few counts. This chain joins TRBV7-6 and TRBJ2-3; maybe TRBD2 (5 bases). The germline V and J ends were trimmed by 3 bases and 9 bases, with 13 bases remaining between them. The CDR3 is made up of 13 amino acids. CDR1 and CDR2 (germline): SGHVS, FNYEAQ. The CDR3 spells CASSLTVGDTQYF. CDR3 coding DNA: TGTGCCAGCAGCTTGACGGTGGGAGACACGCAGTATTTT. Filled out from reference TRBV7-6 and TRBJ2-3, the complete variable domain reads GAGVSQSPRYKVTKRGQDVALRCDPISGHVSLYWYRQALGQGPEFLTYFNYEAQQDKSGLPNDRFSAERPEGSISTLTIQRTEQRDSAMYRCASSLTVGDTQYFGPGTRLTVL.

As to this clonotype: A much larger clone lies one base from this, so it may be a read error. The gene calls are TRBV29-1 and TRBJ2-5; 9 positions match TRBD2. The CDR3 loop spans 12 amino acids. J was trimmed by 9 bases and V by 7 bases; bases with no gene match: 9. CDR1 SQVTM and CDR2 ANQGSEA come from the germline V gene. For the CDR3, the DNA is TGCAGCGGCGGGGGGGGCGATGAGGCCCAGTACTTC. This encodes CSGGGGDEAQYF.

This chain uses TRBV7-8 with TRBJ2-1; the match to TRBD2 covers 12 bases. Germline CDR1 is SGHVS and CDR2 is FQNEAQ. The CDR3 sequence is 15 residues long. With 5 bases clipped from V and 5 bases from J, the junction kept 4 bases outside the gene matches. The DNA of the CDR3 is TGTGCCAGCAGCGCACTAGCGGGGGGAGACAATGAGCAGTTCTTC. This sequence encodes CASSALAGGDNEQFF.

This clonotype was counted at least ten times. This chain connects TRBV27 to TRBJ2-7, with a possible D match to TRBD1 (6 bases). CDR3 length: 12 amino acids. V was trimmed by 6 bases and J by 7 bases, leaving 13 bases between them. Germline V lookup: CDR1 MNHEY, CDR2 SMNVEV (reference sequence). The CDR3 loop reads CASRAGVREQYF. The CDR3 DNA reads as TGTGCCAGCAGGGCAGGGGTTCGGGAGCAGTACTTC.

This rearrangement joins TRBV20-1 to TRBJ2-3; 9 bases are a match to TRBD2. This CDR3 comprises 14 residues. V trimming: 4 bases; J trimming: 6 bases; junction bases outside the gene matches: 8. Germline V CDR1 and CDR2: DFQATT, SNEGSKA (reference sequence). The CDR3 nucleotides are TGCAGTGCTAAGGCTAGCGGGAATTTTGATACGCAGTATTTT. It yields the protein CSAKASGNFDTQYF.

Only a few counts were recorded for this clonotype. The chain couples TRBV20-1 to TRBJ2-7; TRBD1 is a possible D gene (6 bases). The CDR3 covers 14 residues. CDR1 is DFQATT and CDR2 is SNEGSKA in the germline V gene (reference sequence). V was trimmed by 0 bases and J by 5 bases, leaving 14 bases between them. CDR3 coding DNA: TGCAGTGCTAGAGAGTCAGGGGTAATCGACGAGCAGTACTTC. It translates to CSARESGVIDEQYF.

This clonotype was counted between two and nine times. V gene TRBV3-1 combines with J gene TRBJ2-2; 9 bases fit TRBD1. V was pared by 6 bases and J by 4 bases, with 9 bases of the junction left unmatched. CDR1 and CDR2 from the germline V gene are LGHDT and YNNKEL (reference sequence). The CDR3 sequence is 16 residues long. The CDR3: CASRDRGSFGTGELFF. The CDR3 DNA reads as TGTGCCAGCAGGGACAGGGGTTCGTTCGGCACCGGGGAGCTGTTTTTT. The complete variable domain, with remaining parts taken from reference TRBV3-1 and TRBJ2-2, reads DTAVSQTPKYLVTQMGNDKSIKCEQNLGHDTMYWYKQDSKKFLKIMFSYNNKELIINETVPNRFSPKSPDKAHLNLHINSLELGDSAVYFCASRDRGSFGTGELFFGEGSRLTVL.

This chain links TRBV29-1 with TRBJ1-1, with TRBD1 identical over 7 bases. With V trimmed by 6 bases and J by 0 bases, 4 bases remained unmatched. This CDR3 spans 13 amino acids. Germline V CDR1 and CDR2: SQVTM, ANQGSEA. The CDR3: CSVDRVLNTEAFF. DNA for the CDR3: TGCAGCGTCGACAGGGTACTGAACACTGAAGCTTTCTTT.

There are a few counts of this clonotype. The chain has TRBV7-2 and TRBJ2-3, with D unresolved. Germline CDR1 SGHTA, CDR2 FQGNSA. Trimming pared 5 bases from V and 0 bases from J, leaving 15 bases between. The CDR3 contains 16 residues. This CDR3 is CASSPQTMISTDTQYF. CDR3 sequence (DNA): TGTGCCAGCAGCCCCCAGACAATGATAAGCACAGATACGCAGTATTTT.

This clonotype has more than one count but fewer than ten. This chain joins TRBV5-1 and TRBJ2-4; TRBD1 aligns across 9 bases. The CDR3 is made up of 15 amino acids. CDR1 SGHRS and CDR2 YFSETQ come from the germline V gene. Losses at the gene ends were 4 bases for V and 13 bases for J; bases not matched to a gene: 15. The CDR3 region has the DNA TGCGCCAGCAGCGTCTCGACAGGGGGGGTTTTTGAGCAGTACTTC. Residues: CASSVSTGGVFEQYF.

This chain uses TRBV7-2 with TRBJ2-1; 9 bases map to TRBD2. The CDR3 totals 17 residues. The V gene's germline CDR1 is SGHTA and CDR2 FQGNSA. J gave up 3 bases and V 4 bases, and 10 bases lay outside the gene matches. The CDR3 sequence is CASSSPAGTSFYNEQFF. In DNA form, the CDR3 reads TGTGCCAGCAGCTCACCTGCCGGGACTAGCTTCTACAATGAGCAGTTCTTC.

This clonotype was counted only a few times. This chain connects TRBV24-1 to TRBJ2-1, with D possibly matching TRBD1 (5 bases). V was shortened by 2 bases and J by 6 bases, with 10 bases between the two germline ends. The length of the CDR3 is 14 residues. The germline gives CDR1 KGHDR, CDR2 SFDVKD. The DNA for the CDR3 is TGTGCCACCAGTGATTCTCTAGGGGCCAATGAGCAGTTCTTC. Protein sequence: CATSDSLGANEQFF.

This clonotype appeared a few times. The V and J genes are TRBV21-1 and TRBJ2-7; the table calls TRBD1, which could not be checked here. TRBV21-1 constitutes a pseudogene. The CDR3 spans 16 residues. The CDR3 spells CASTYQQATFPYEQYF. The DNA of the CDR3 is TGTGCCAGCACTTACCAACAGGCGACGTTTCCCTACGAGCAGTACTTC.

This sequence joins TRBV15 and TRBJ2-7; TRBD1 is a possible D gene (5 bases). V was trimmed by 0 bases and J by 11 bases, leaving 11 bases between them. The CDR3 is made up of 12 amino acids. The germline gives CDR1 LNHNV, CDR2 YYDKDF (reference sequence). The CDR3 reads CATSRDIATEYF. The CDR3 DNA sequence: TGTGCCACCAGCAGAGATATCGCGACAGAGTACTTC.

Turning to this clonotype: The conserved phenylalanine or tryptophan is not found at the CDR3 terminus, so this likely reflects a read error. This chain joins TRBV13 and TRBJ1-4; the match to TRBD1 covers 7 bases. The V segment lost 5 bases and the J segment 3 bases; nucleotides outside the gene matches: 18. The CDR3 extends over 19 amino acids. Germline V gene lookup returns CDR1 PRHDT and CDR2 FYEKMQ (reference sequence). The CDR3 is CASSATGGGEGIANEKLFL. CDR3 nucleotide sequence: TGTGCCAGCAGCGCAACAGGAGGGGGCGAAGGTATTGCTAATGAAAAACTGTTTCTT.

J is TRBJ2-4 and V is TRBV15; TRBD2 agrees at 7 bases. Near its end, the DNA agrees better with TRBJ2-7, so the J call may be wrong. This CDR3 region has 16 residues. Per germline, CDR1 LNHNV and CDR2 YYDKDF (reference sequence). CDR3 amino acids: CATSRRRASGSYEQYF. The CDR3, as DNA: TGTGCCACCAGCAGACGACGGGCTAGCGGCTCCTACGAGCAGTACTTC.

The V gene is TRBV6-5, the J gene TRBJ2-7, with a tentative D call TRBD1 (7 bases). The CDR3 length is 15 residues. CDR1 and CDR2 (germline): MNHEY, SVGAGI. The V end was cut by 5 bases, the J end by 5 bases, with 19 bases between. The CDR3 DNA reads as TGTGCCAGCAGTAAGGGGGCTCCGGGAGCCCACGAGCAGTACTTC. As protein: CASSKGAPGAHEQYF.

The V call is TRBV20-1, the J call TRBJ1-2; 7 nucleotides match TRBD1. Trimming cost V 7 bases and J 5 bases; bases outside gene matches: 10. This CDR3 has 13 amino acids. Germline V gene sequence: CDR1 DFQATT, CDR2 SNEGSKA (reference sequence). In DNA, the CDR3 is TGCAGTGTACAGGGGTCGTCCTGTTATGGCTACACCTTC. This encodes CSVQGSSCYGYTF.

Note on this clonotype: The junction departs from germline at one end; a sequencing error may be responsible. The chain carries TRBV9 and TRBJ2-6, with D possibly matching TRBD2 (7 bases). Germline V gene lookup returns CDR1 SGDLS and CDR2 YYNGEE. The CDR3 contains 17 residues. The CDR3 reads CTSSVEVGGGSANVLTF. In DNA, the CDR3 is TGTACCAGCAGCGTAGAAGTGGGCGGGGGCTCGGCCAACGTCCTGACTTTC. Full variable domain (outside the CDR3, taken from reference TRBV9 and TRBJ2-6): DSGVTQTPKHLITATGQRVTLRCSPRSGDLSVYWYQQSLDQGLQFLIQYYNGEERAKGNILERFSAQQFPDLHSELNLSSLELGDSALYFCTSSVEVGGGSANVLTFGAGSRLTVL.

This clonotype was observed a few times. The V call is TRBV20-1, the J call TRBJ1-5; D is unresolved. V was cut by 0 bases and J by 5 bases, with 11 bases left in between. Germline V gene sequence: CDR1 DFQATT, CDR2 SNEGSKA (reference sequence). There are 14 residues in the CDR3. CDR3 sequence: CSARDPDGYQPQHF. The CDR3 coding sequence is TGCAGTGCTAGAGATCCTGACGGTTATCAGCCCCAGCATTTT.

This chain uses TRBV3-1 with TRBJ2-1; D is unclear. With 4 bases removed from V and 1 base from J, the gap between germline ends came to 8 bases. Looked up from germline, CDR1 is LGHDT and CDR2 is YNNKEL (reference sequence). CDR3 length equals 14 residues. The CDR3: CASSPWASYNEQFF. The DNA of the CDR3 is TGTGCCAGCAGCCCCTGGGCATCCTACAATGAGCAGTTCTTC.

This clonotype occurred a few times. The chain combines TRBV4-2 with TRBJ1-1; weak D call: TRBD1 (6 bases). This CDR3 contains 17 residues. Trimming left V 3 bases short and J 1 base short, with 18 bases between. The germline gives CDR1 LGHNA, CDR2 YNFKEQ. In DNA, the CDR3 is TGTGCCAGCAGCCAGGGGGTGGCGGGGGCCCGGAACACTGAAGCTTTCTTT. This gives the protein CASSQGVAGARNTEAFF.